Following are 8 T cell receptor beta chains from one sample sequenced in a study of resident and recirculating memory T cells in vitiligo. Sequencing used immunoSEQ multiplex PCR; TCRdb keeps in-frame clones, though not all of them. Of about 42,000 clones listed, about 93% are singletons. Sequences were obtained from blood. The receptors were gathered from a male donor with vitiligo.

This chain uses TRBV11-2 with TRBJ2-5; TRBD1 is a possible D gene (6 bases). Germline CDR1 SGHAT, CDR2 FQNNGV. There are 14 residues in the CDR3. Trimming took 3 bases from V and 0 from J, leaving 8 bases between them. Here the CDR3 reads CASSLGAHQETQYF. Here the CDR3 DNA reads TGTGCCAGCAGCTTGGGGGCCCACCAAGAGACCCAGTACTTC.

The chain combines TRBV5-1 with TRBJ2-2; 8 nucleotides match TRBD1. The CDR3 runs to 14 residues. The V gene end was trimmed by 2 bases and the J gene end by 5 bases; junction bases not matched to a gene: 2. Germline V gene lookup returns CDR1 SGHRS and CDR2 YFSETQ. The CDR3 reads CASSLNRGTGELFF. The CDR3 bases are TGCGCCAGCAGCTTAAACAGGGGGACCGGGGAGCTGTTTTTT. The complete variable domain, with remaining parts taken from reference TRBV5-1 and TRBJ2-2, reads KAGVTQTPRYLIKTRGQQVTLSCSPISGHRSVSWYQQTPGQGLQFLFEYFSETQRNKGNFPGRFSGRQFSNSRSEMNVSTLELGDSALYLCASSLNRGTGELFFGEGSRLTVL.

This clone was detected once. The J gene is TRBJ2-7, the V gene TRBV6-5, with 9 positions matching TRBD2. With V trimmed by 6 bases and J by 0 bases, 6 bases remained unmatched. The CDR3 has 15 amino acids. Germline V gene data show CDR1 as MNHEY and CDR2 as SVGAGI. CDR3 region: CASRVAGVHSYEQYF. CDR3 nucleotide sequence: TGTGCCAGCAGGGTAGCGGGGGTGCACTCCTACGAGCAGTACTTC.

V gene TRBV4-2 combines with J gene TRBJ1-3, with D maybe TRBD1 (6 bases). CDR3 length equals 16 residues. Germline assignment: CDR1 LGHNA and CDR2 YNFKEQ. V lost 2 bases, J lost 1 base, and 12 bases lay in between. CDR3 loop: CASSQKFDRSGNTIYF. CDR3 DNA sequence: TGTGCCAGCAGCCAAAAGTTCGACAGGTCTGGAAACACCATATATTTT.

V and J are TRBV5-4 and TRBJ1-1, with 8 nucleotides matching TRBD1. Losses at the gene ends were 0 bases for V and 10 bases for J; bases not matched to a gene: 11. Germline V gives CDR1 SGHNT, CDR2 YYREEE (reference sequence). This CDR3 has 15 amino acids. As DNA, the CDR3 is TGTGCCAGCAGCTTGGCTGGACAGGGAGGTTTCGGAGCTTTCTTT. Its protein product is CASSLAGQGGFGAFF.

This clone was seen a single time. J is TRBJ2-3 and V is TRBV2, with 13 bases that match TRBD2. There are 14 residues in the CDR3. Per germline, CDR1 SNHLY and CDR2 FYNNEI. The trim removed 10 bases at V and 5 bases at J, leaving 6 bases unmatched. As DNA, the CDR3 is TGTGCCACCCTGGGACTAGCGGGGCGAGATACGCAGTATTTT. It translates to CATLGLAGRDTQYF. The variable domain in full, completed from reference TRBV2 and TRBJ2-3, reads EPEVTQTPSHQVTQMGQEVILRCVPISNHLYFYWYRQILGQKVEFLVSFYNNEISEKSEIFDDQFSVERPDGSNFTLKIRSTKLEDSAMYFCATLGLAGRDTQYFGPGTRLTVL.

The chain is built from TRBV27 and TRBJ2-7, with 9 bases identical to TRBD1. There are 20 residues in the CDR3. After removal of 5 bases from V and 6 bases from J, the junction contained 26 bases not matched to a gene. Germline V gene lookup returns CDR1 MNHEY and CDR2 SMNVEV (reference sequence). The CDR3 bases are TGTGCCAGCAGTCAAATACAACAGGGGGCGTGGGACTACCTCCCGGGCGAGCAGTACTTC. Translated: CASSQIQQGAWDYLPGEQYF.

This chain links TRBV5-1 with TRBJ1-5, with D unclear. Germline CDR1 SGHRS, CDR2 YFSETQ. The V end lost 0 bases, the J end lost 1 base, and 8 bases lay between the germline ends. This CDR3 comprises 15 residues. CDR3 in amino acids: CASSLAPGSNQPQHF. CDR3 DNA: TGCGCCAGCAGCTTGGCCCCCGGGAGCAATCAGCCCCAGCATTTT.